The T cell receptor beta chain under discussion was sequenced for a study of blood T cells in healthy people across ages. The V gene lost 6 bases and the J gene lost 4 bases, with 15 bases spanning the gap. The V gene's germline CDR1 is MNHEY and CDR2 SVGAGI. This CDR3 region has 14 residues. Overall study findings and caveats: Both naive CD4+ cell counts and diversity were greater in long-lived donors than in aged donors. Across samples, TCR beta diversity tracked strongly with naive T cell percentage.

It was with a sample-barcoded 5' primer and a J-beta primer mix that a second PCR of about 6 to 11 cycles was run. TCRdb fed the 5' RACE reads into MiXCR, producing one record per CDR3 protein. The table records 750,000 to 950,000 distinct CDR3 sequences, roughly 26% of them present only once. Regarding this clonotype: Its matching antigen is unknown.

A further study also used this sample, focusing on T cells of mothers and their children.

Sequencing was carried out using blood. The V and J genes are TRBV6-5 and TRBJ1-2, with a tentative D call TRBD1 (5 bases). The sequence derives from a boy between 10 and 17 years old in good health. The DNA for the CDR3 is TGTGCCAGCAGCCGCGGGGCGGGGGTCTATGGCTACACCTTC. This sequence encodes CASSRGAGVYGYTF.